This TCR beta chain appears in the sequencing data of a study of CD8+ T cells in alopecia areata. Turning to this clone: Its matching antigen is unknown.

As for treatment: oral pan-JAK inhibitor, 5-10 mg twice daily. Broader study findings: Especially in alopecia totalis/universalis, lesional scalp showed greater clonality than normal scalp did. Both scalp clonality and the expanded CD8+ clones among the top 100 showed a significant decrease with tofacitinib. Mice gave a clearer picture of TCR sharing than patients did, possibly for HLA-related reasons.

Extracted RNA was reverse transcribed, and the resulting cDNA served as sequencing template. Profiled with immunoSEQ multiplex PCR; TCRdb holds only in-frame clones, not every one. The table includes hundreds of thousands of clones, approximately 72% detected once. Trimming took off 1 base at V and 8 bases at J, with 12 bases between the two ends. This CDR3 is 14 amino acids long. Germline V lookup: CDR1 LGHNA, CDR2 YNFKEQ. The chain has TRBV4-2 and TRBJ2-1, with D perhaps being TRBD1 or TRBD2 (6 bases each). This sample comprised CD4+ T cells sorted from blood, obtained at approximately week 45, from a patient treated with tofacitinib. This TCR came from a human donor with alopecia areata. The CDR3 sequence is CASSQAQRGDEQFF. The CDR3 DNA sequence: TGTGCCAGCAGCCAAGCCCAGAGGGGGGATGAGCAGTTCTTC.